This T cell receptor beta chain was recovered during a study of a mutant IDH1 vaccine in newly diagnosed glioma. Study as a whole: The vaccination schedule gave patients eight doses in weeks 1, 3, 5, 7, 11, 15, 19 and 23. Initiation of the vaccine course occurred 4-6 weeks after radiotherapy alone, or alongside temozolomide cycles. Before enrollment, the patients had been treated with radiotherapy alone, temozolomide alone, or both together. Most of them had received both. Findings and caveats of the study: Alterations occurring in top peripheral T cell clonotypes seemed unrelated to pseudoprogression.

TCRdb's table, derived via immunoSEQ multiplex PCR, lists solely in-frame clones and lacks some. The sample yields tens of thousands of clones, 80% to 90% seen once. Time point defined: week 23, last vaccination. In the vaccine, a single dose held 300 ug of the mutant IDH1 20-mer peptide, along with topical imiquimod. About this clone: Its antigen is not identified.

Sequenced material: PBMCs, taken from a glioma patient whose treatment included an IDH1 peptide vaccine. This receptor was obtained from a woman aged 35 to 49 with glioma. Some clones in this sample may be carry-over from other donors' samples.

CDR3 coding DNA: TGTGCCAGTAGCCCCCAAGCGGAAGGTTATGGCTACACCTTC. It yields the protein CASSPQAEGYGYTF. The chain uses TRBV19 and TRBJ1-2; D call uncertain. Deletions cut 6 bases from V and 5 bases from J, with 16 bases between. From germline, CDR1 is LNHDA and CDR2 SQIVND (reference sequence). This CDR3 has 14 amino acids. The variable domain in full, with the rest retrieved from reference TRBV19 and TRBJ1-2, is DGGITQSPKYLFRKEGQNVTLSCEQNLNHDAMYWYRQDPGQGLRLIYYSQIVNDFQKGDIAEGYSVSREKKESFPLTVTSAQKNPTAFYLCASSPQAEGYGYTFGSGTRLTVV.